These 15 T cell receptor beta chains were sequenced from one sample in a study of T cell repertoires in cytomegalovirus infection. TCRdb reprocessed the reads with MiXCR, giving one entry per CDR3 protein. The sample lists 450,000 to 600,000 distinct CDR3 sequences, around 11% seen once, with roughly 10% in the top ten. Source material: PBMCs. These receptors came from a human donor in good health (CMV status not recorded). Some clones in this sample may be carry-over from other donors' samples.

This clonotype was counted a few times. This chain connects TRBV20-1 to TRBJ1-2; D is uncertain. CDR1 DFQATT and CDR2 SNEGSKA come from the germline V gene (reference sequence). Deletions cut 3 bases from V and 8 bases from J, with 16 bases between. The length of the CDR3 is 13 residues. As DNA, the CDR3 is TGCAGTGCTAGGAGGCAGGCGGAACGGGGCTACACCTTC. Protein product: CSARRQAERGYTF.

This clonotype was counted ten times or more. The chain recombines TRBV19 with TRBJ1-5; D gene ambiguous. Germline CDR1 and CDR2: LNHDA and SQIVND (reference sequence). V was shortened by 3 bases and J by 4 bases, with 13 bases between the two germline ends. The CDR3 has 15 residues. The CDR3 reads CASSMEAGLNQPQHF. The CDR3 DNA follows: TGTGCCAGTAGTATGGAGGCCGGATTAAATCAGCCCCAGCATTTT.

This clonotype was counted a few times. This sequence joins TRBV2 and TRBJ1-1; D unresolved. V lost 3 bases and J lost 5, with 4 bases in between. Germline assignment: CDR1 SNHLY and CDR2 FYNNEI. The CDR3 totals 11 residues. The CDR3 reads CASSEITEAFF. In DNA form, the CDR3 reads TGTGCCAGCAGTGAGATTACTGAAGCTTTCTTT.

The chain recombines TRBV11-1 with TRBJ2-7; 8 bases are shared with TRBD1. There are 15 residues in the CDR3. Per the germline V gene, CDR1 is SGHAT and CDR2 is FQDESV (reference sequence). With V trimmed by 3 bases and J by 2 bases, 6 bases remained unmatched. In nucleotides, the CDR3 is TGTGCCAGCAGCTTTCACGGACAGGGACCCTACGAGCAGTACTTC. It codes for CASSFHGQGPYEQYF.

This chain uses TRBV13 with TRBJ1-2, with D possibly TRBD1 on 6 matching bases. The germline V gene has CDR1 PRHDT and CDR2 FYEKMQ (reference sequence). Trimming cost V 5 bases and J 7 bases, with 14 bases left between them. This CDR3 contains 13 residues. The CDR3: CASSHPGARGYTF. The CDR3, as DNA: TGTGCCAGCAGCCACCCGGGGGCCCGTGGCTACACCTTC.

This clonotype was seen repeatedly, ten times or more. The gene calls are TRBV7-2 and TRBJ2-7; possibly TRBD1 for D (5 bases). This CDR3 is 14 amino acids long. The V end was cut by 0 bases, the J end by 3 bases, with 9 bases between. Germline CDR1 is SGHTA and CDR2 is FQGNSA. This chain's CDR3 is CASSLASGIYEQYF. CDR3 bases: TGTGCCAGCAGCTTAGCATCAGGGATCTACGAGCAGTACTTC.

This clonotype has ten or more counts. The chain joins TRBV7-6 to TRBJ2-7, with TRBD2 identical over 12 bases. J lost 8 bases, V lost 5 bases, and 7 bases had no gene match. This CDR3 is built from 14 residues. Germline-derived CDR1 and CDR2 are SGHVS and FNYEAQ. The CDR3 DNA reads TGTGCCAGCAGCCCCCGACTAGCGGGAGTTAAGCAGTACTTC. Translating gives CASSPRLAGVKQYF.

This clonotype has just one count. Possible read error: a much larger clone is one base away. The chain couples TRBV4-2 to TRBJ2-7; D gene ambiguous. This CDR3 spans 15 amino acids. The V gene's germline CDR1 is LGHNA and CDR2 YNFKEQ. Trimming took 2 bases from V and 3 from J, leaving 14 bases between them. CDR3 nucleotide sequence: TGTGCCAGCAGCCAACATCTTTATACCCACTACGAGCAGTACTTC. Its protein is CASSQHLYTHYEQYF.

This clonotype was detected many times. The CDR3 bases are TGTGCCAGCAGTTACCCCCGGGACAGCGACCAAACAGATACGCAGTATTTT. Its translation is CASSYPRDSDQTDTQYF. The chain has TRBV6-6 and TRBJ2-3; 7 bases fit TRBD1. The CDR3 runs to 17 residues. Germline-derived CDR1 and CDR2 are MNHNY and SVGAGI (reference sequence). Unmatched junction bases numbered 11, after V lost 2 bases and J lost 3 bases.

This clonotype was seen many times. The V call is TRBV7-2, the J call TRBJ2-7, with a weak D call TRBD2 (5 bases). CDR3 length: 13 residues. V gave up 6 bases and J gave up 2 bases, with 11 bases separating them. Germline CDR1 SGHTA, CDR2 FQGNSA. CDR3 region: CASSWTGTYEQYF. CDR3 nucleotides: TGTGCCAGCAGTTGGACGGGGACCTACGAGCAGTACTTC.

This clonotype was seen repeatedly, ten times or more. The V call is TRBV12-3 or TRBV12-4, the J call TRBJ1-5; D gene uncertain. The CDR3 covers 13 residues. The germline V and J ends were trimmed by 4 bases and 0 bases, with 4 bases remaining between them. CDR3 sequence reads: CASSWSSNQPQHF. The CDR3 DNA reads TGTGCCAGCAGTTGGAGTAGCAATCAGCCCCAGCATTTT.

This clonotype was picked up a small number of times. The J gene is TRBJ1-5, the V gene TRBV6-6, with a tentative D call TRBD1 (6 bases). Trimming stripped 7 bases from V and 4 bases from J, with 11 bases between. Per germline, CDR1 MNHNY and CDR2 SVGAGI (reference sequence). CDR3 length equals 13 residues. CDR3 nucleotides: TGTGCCAGCACCCGACAGGAAAATCAGCCCCAGCATTTT. This sequence encodes CASTRQENQPQHF.

At least ten counts were recorded for this clonotype. CDR3 sequence: CASSYSLYGEQFF. CDR3 in DNA: TGTGCCAGCAGTTACTCCTTATATGGAGAGCAGTTCTTC. V gene TRBV6-5 combines with J gene TRBJ2-1, with unresolved D. The germline V gene encodes CDR1 MNHEY and CDR2 SVGAGI. V lost 0 bases and J 10 bases, leaving 10 bases between the germline ends. The CDR3 extends over 13 amino acids.

This clonotype showed up many times. This chain links TRBV6-5 with TRBJ2-1; 11 positions agree with TRBD2. This CDR3 comprises 15 residues. Looked up from germline, CDR1 is MNHEY and CDR2 is SVGAGI. Losses at the gene ends were 4 bases for V and 7 bases for J; bases not matched to a gene: 6. The CDR3 region is CASSFTSGSGNEQFF. The CDR3 nucleotides read TGTGCCAGCAGTTTTACTAGCGGGAGTGGGAATGAGCAGTTCTTC.

This clonotype was recorded at least ten times. The rearrangement links TRBV12-3 or TRBV12-4 to TRBJ1-1; D unresolved. The CDR3 runs 12 residues. With 3 bases removed from V and 3 bases from J, the gap between germline ends came to 5 bases. The chain's CDR3 is CASSFPHTEAFF. The CDR3 bases are TGTGCCAGCAGTTTCCCGCACACTGAAGCTTTCTTT.